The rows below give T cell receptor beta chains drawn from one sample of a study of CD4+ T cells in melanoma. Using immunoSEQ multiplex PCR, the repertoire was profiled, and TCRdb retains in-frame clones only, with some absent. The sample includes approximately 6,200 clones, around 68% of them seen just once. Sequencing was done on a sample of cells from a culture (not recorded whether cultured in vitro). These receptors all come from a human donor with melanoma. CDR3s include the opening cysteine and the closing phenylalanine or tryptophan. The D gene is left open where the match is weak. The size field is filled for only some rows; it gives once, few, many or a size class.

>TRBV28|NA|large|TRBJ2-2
CASSLIAGGYNGELFF
TGTGCCAGCAGTTTGATAGCCGGGGGCTATAACGGGGAGCTGTTTTTT
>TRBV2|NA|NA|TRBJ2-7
CASLTGRSTGTENEQYF
TGTGCCAGCCTAACAGGCCGTTCAACAGGGACCGAGAACGAGCAGTACTTC
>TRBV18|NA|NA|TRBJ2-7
CASSPLSAEQYF
TGTGCCAGCTCACCACTTAGTGCTGAGCAGTACTTC
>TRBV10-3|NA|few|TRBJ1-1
CAISDRLGRGTEAFF
TGTGCCATCAGCGACAGGCTCGGAAGGGGCACTGAAGCTTTCTTT
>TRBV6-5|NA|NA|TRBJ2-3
CASSYWARTSTDTQYF
TGTGCCAGCAGTTACTGGGCCAGGACTAGCACAGATACGCAGTATTTT
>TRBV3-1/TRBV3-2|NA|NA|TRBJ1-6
CASSQGTNRGGSPLHF
TGTGCCAGCAGCCAAGGGACAAACCGGGGGGGTTCACCCCTCCACTTT
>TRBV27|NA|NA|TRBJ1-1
CASSLFRATEAFF
TGTGCCAGCAGTTTATTTAGGGCCACTGAAGCTTTCTTT
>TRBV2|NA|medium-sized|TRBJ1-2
CASSERTPYGYTF
TGTGCCAGCAGTGAACGGACCCCCTATGGCTACACCTTC
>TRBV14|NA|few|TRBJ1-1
CASSQVSLDTEAFF
TGTGCCAGCAGCCAAGTTTCGTTGGACACTGAAGCTTTCTTT
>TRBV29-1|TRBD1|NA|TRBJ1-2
CSVESSGGGYTF
TGCAGCGTTGAATCGTCAGGGGGTGGCTACACCTTC
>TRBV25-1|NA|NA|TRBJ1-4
CASSERGSSEKLFF
TGTGCCAGCAGTGAACGGGGATCGAGTGAAAAACTGTTTTTT
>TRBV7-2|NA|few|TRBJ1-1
CASSLGQGSTEAFF
TGTGCCAGCAGCTTGGGCCAGGGTAGCACTGAAGCTTTCTTT
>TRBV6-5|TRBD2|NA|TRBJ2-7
CASGDSGAYEQYF
TGTGCCAGCGGAGATAGCGGGGCCTACGAGCAGTACTTC
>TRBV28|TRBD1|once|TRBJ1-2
CASSFKPGGFFGYTF
TGTGCCAGCAGTTTCAAGCCAGGGGGTTTTTTTGGCTACACCTTC
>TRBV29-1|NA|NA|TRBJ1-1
CSALGGASINTEAFF
TGCAGCGCCCTAGGGGGGGCCAGCATTAACACTGAAGCTTTCTTT
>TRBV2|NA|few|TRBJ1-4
CASRRAEKLFF
TGTGCCAGCAGGAGGGCTGAAAAACTGTTTTTT
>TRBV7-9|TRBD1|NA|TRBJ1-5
CASSLGQGSGRDQPQHF
TGTGCCAGCAGCTTGGGACAGGGGTCCGGTCGAGATCAGCCCCAGCATTTT
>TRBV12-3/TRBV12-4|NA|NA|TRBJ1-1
CASGGPLNTEAFF
TGTGCCAGTGGGGGACCCCTGAACACTGAAGCTTTCTTT
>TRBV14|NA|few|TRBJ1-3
CASSGAGGSIGNTIYF
TGTGCCAGCAGCGGCGCGGGGGGCTCGATTGGAAACACCATATATTTT
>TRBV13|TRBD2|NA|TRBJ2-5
CASSPRLARGQETQYF
TGTGCCAGCAGCCCCAGACTAGCCCGGGGGCAAGAGACCCAGTACTTC
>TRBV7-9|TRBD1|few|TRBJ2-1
CASSSTGAVGFF
TGTGCCAGCAGCTCAACAGGGGCCGTAGGGTTCTTC
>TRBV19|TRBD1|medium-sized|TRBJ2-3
CASSTSGQPTDTQYF
TGTGCCAGTAGTACCTCGGGACAGCCTACAGATACGCAGTATTTT
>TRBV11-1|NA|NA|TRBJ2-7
CASSGTSIPYEQYF
TGTGCCAGCAGCGGCACCAGTATCCCCTACGAGCAGTACTTC
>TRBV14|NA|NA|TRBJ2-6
CASSQALSSGANVLTF
TGTGCCAGCAGCCAAGCTTTGAGCTCTGGGGCCAACGTCCTGACTTTC
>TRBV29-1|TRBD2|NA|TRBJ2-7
CSAGRDYSYEQYF
TGCAGCGCCGGACGGGACTACAGCTACGAGCAGTACTTC
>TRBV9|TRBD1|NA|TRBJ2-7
CASSSDRDFSYEQYF
TGTGCCAGCAGCTCGGACAGGGATTTTTCCTACGAGCAGTACTTC
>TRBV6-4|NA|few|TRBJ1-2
CASSDSTGSGYTF
TGTGCCAGCAGTGACTCAACAGGGAGTGGCTACACCTTC
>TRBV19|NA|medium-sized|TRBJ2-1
CASSIGYNEQFF
TGTGCCAGTAGTATAGGATACAATGAGCAGTTCTTC
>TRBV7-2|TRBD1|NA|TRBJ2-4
CASSPQGSKNIQYF
TGTGCCAGCAGCCCACAGGGGAGCAAAAACATTCAGTACTTC